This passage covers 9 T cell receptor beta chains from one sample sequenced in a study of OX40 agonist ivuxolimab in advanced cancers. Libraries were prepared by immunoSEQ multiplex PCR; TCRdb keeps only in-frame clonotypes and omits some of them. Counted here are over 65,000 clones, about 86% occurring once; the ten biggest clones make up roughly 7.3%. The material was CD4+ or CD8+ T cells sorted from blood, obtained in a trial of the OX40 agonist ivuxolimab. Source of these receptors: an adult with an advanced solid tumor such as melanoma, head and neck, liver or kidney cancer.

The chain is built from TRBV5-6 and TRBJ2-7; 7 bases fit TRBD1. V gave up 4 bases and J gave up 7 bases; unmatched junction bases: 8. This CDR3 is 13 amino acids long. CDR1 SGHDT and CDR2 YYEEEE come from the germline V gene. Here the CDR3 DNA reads TGTGCCAGCAGCATAAGGACAGGCAGGGAGCAGTACTTC. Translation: CASSIRTGREQYF.

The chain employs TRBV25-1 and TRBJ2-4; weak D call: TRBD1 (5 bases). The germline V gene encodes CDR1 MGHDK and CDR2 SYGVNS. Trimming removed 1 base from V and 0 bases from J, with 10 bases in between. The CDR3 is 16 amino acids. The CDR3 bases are TGTGCCAGCAGTGAATGGGTGACAGAAGCCAAAAACATTCAGTACTTC. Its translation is CASSEWVTEAKNIQYF.

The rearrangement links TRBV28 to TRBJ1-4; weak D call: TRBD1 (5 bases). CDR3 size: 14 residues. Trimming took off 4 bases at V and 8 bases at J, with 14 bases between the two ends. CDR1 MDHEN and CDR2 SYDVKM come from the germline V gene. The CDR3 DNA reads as TGTGCCAGCAGTTCCGGACACGGGGGGGAAAAACTGTTTTTT. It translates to CASSSGHGGEKLFF.

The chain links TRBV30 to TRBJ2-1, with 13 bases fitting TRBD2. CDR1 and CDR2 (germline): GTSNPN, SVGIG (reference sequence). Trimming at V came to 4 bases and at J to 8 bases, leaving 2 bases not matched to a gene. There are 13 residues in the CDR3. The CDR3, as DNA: TGTGCCTGGAAGGGACTAGCGGGATATGAGCAGTTCTTC. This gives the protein CAWKGLAGYEQFF.

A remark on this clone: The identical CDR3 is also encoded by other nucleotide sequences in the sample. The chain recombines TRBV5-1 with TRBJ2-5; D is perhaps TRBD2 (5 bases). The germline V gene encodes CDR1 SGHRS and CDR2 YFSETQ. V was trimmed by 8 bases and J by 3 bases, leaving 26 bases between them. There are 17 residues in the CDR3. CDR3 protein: CASSPLRRPLGEETQYF. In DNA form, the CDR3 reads TGCGCCAGTAGCCCGCTTCGAAGACCCCTCGGGGAAGAGACCCAGTACTTC. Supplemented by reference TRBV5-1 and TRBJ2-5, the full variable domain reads KAGVTQTPRYLIKTRGQQVTLSCSPISGHRSVSWYQQTPGQGLQFLFEYFSETQRNKGNFPGRFSGRQFSNSRSEMNVSTLELGDSALYLCASSPLRRPLGEETQYFGPGTRLLVL.

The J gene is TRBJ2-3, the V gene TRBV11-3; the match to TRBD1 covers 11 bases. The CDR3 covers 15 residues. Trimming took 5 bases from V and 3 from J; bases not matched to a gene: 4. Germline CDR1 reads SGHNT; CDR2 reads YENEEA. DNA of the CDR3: TGTGCCAGCAGCCCCGGGGACAGGGGGACAGATACGCAGTATTTT. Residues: CASSPGDRGTDTQYF.

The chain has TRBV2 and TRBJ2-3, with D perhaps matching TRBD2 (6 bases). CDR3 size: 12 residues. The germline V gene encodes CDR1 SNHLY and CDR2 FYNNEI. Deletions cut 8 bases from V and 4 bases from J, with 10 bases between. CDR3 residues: CASWRGSDTQYF. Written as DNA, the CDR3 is TGTGCCAGCTGGAGGGGCTCAGATACGCAGTATTTT.

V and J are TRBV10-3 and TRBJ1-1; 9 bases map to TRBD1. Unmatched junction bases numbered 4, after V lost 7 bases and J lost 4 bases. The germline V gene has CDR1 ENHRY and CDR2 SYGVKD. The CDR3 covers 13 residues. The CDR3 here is CAITRGQGTEAFF. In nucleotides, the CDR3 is TGTGCCATCACCCGGGGACAGGGCACTGAAGCTTTCTTT.

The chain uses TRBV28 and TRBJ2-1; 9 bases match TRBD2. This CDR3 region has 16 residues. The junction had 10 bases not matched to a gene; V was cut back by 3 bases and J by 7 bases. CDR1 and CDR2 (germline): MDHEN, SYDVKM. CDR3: CASSFPLQRGANEQFF. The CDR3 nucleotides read TGTGCCAGCAGTTTCCCTCTTCAGCGGGGGGCGAATGAGCAGTTCTTC.